The 23 T cell receptor beta chains reported below all come from one sample, sequenced in a study of blood T cell repertoires in COVID-19. Sequencing was performed with immunoSEQ multiplex PCR; in TCRdb, only in-frame clones are kept and a portion is missing. The sample includes 90,000 to 120,000 clones, 65% to 90% of them seen just once. The sequenced material came from PBMCs or T cells enriched from blood (not recorded which). The receptors originated from a woman aged 45-65 years who had recovered from COVID-19.

This sequence joins TRBV27 and TRBJ2-3; TRBD1 agrees at 7 bases. Per germline, CDR1 MNHEY and CDR2 SMNVEV (reference sequence). This CDR3 spans 15 amino acids. The J segment lost 2 bases and the V segment lost 5 bases, leaving 7 bases of the junction unmatched. DNA of the CDR3: TGTGCCAGCAGTGGGGGACAGACACTCACAGATACGCAGTATTTT. Protein product: CASSGGQTLTDTQYF.

Here the CDR3 reads CASSLGGLAGGEQFF. CDR3 nucleotide sequence: TGTGCCAGCAGCTTGGGGGGACTAGCGGGAGGCGAGCAGTTCTTC. The chain has TRBV5-4 and TRBJ2-1, with 15 bases fitting TRBD2. Germline V gives CDR1 SGHNT, CDR2 YYREEE (reference sequence). This CDR3 spans 15 amino acids. Trimming at V came to 0 bases and at J to 10 bases, leaving 2 bases not matched to a gene. Based on the CDR3 plus reference TRBV5-4 and TRBJ2-1, the full variable domain is ETGVTQSPTHLIKTRGQQVTLRCSSQSGHNTVSWYQQALGQGPQFIFQYYREEENGRGNFPPRFSGLQFPNYSSELNVNALELDDSALYLCASSLGGLAGGEQFFGPGTRLTVL.

The genes are TRBV10-1 and TRBJ2-3; a weak D match, TRBD1 (6 bases). From germline, CDR1 is WNHNN and CDR2 SYGVQD (reference sequence). The CDR3 runs to 11 residues. V lost 4 bases, J lost 10 bases, and 9 bases lay in between. The DNA of the CDR3 is TGCGCCAGCAGTGGTGGGGGCGCGCAGTATTTT. It codes for CASSGGGAQYF.

The chain recombines TRBV5-4 with TRBJ2-2; 11 bases match TRBD2. This CDR3 is built from 17 residues. J gave up 5 bases and V 0 bases, and 6 bases lay outside the gene matches. Looked up from germline, CDR1 is SGHNT and CDR2 is YYREEE (reference sequence). CDR3 bases: TGTGCCAGCAGCTTGGTAGTAGCGGGAGGGGCGACCGGGGAGCTGTTTTTT. As protein: CASSLVVAGGATGELFF.

The gene calls are TRBV5-1 and TRBJ2-1; D not certain. The CDR3 contains 16 residues. V lost 0 bases and J lost 0, with 10 bases in between. Germline values: CDR1 SGHRS, CDR2 YFSETQ. CDR3 nucleotide sequence: TGCGCCAGCAGCTTGGGTCCGATGAGCTCCTACAATGAGCAGTTCTTC. This encodes CASSLGPMSSYNEQFF.

The chain combines TRBV5-1 with TRBJ2-2; TRBD2 is a possible D gene (6 bases). V was clipped by 0 bases and J by 7 bases, with 22 bases between them. The germline CDR1 and CDR2 sequences are SGHRS and YFSETQ. The CDR3 is made up of 18 amino acids. This CDR3 reads CASSLAGVGRGANGELFF. CDR3 coding DNA: TGCGCCAGCAGCTTGGCCGGAGTCGGGAGAGGGGCCAACGGGGAGCTGTTTTTT.

The J gene is TRBJ1-2, the V gene TRBV28; D not certain. The V gene lost 3 bases and the J gene lost 4 bases, with 12 bases spanning the gap. The CDR3 is made up of 14 amino acids. Germline V gives CDR1 MDHEN, CDR2 SYDVKM. CDR3 residues: CASSFRSGFYGYTF. For the CDR3, the DNA is TGTGCCAGCAGTTTCCGCAGCGGGTTCTATGGCTACACCTTC.

The genes are TRBV7-6 and TRBJ2-5; no firm D call. This CDR3 is built from 15 residues. The germline V gene encodes CDR1 SGHVS and CDR2 FNYEAQ. V was shortened by 0 bases and J by 4 bases, with 12 bases between the two germline ends. CDR3 protein: CASSLAAGAGETQYF. The CDR3, as DNA: TGTGCCAGCAGCTTAGCTGCAGGCGCCGGAGAGACCCAGTACTTC.

This clone came up a few times. This chain joins TRBV2 and TRBJ1-2; the match to TRBD1 covers 10 bases. The J segment lost 5 bases and the V segment lost 3 bases, leaving 6 bases of the junction unmatched. CDR3 length equals 15 residues. Per the germline V gene, CDR1 is SNHLY and CDR2 is FYNNEI. The CDR3 nucleotides are TGTGCCAGCAGTGACCGGGACAGGGGAGGGTATGGCTACACCTTC. Protein: CASSDRDRGGYGYTF.

The chain has TRBV13 and TRBJ2-3; weak D call: TRBD1 (5 bases). This CDR3 contains 15 residues. CDR1 is PRHDT, CDR2 FYEKMQ, per germline (reference sequence). Trimming cost V 5 bases and J 0 bases, with 12 bases left between them. This CDR3 reads CASSKLQASTDTQYF. The CDR3 nucleotides are TGTGCCAGCAGCAAGTTACAGGCTAGCACAGATACGCAGTATTTT. The full variable domain, rest sourced from reference TRBV13 and TRBJ2-3, is AAGVIQSPRHLIKEKRETATLKCYPIPRHDTVYWYQQGPGQDPQFLISFYEKMQSDKGSIPDRFSAQQFSDYHSELNMSSLELGDSALYFCASSKLQASTDTQYFGPGTRLTVL.

The V call is TRBV3-1 (or the pseudogene TRBV3-2), the J call TRBJ2-5; 11 nucleotides agree with TRBD2. The V segment lost 3 bases and the J segment 5 bases; nucleotides outside the gene matches: 8. There are 16 residues in the CDR3. Looked up from germline, CDR1 is LGHDT and CDR2 is YNNKEL (reference sequence). CDR3 region: CASSQGLADRLETQYF. Here the CDR3 DNA reads TGTGCCAGCAGCCAGGGACTAGCGGACCGCCTTGAGACCCAGTACTTC.

The chain has TRBV7-2 and TRBJ2-3; TRBD2 matches 13 bases. Looked up from germline, CDR1 is SGHTA and CDR2 is FQGNSA. CDR3 length: 17 residues. J gave up 4 bases and V 4 bases, and 8 bases lay outside the gene matches. The DNA of the CDR3 is TGTGCCAGCAGCTCCATCGGACTAGCGGGAGCCCCAGATACGCAGTATTTT. Its protein is CASSSIGLAGAPDTQYF.

V usage is TRBV5-4 and J usage is TRBJ2-7; tentative D call: TRBD2 (5 bases). This CDR3 contains 16 residues. Germline V gives CDR1 SGHNT, CDR2 YYREEE (reference sequence). Trimming shortened V by 4 bases and J by 2 bases, and 19 bases separated the two germline ends. The CDR3 reads CASSARRARATYEQYF. The CDR3 nucleotides read TGTGCCAGCAGCGCCCGCCGTGCGCGGGCGACCTACGAGCAGTACTTC.

The rearrangement joins TRBV7-9 to TRBJ1-3; 7 nucleotides align to TRBD1. Trimming cost V 6 bases and J 0 bases; bases outside gene matches: 2. Per germline, CDR1 SEHNR and CDR2 FQNEAQ (reference sequence). The CDR3 has 14 residues. CDR3 protein: CASRGTASGNTIYF. The CDR3 DNA reads as TGTGCCAGCAGGGGGACAGCCTCTGGAAACACCATATATTTT.

CDR3: CASSQDYGTFYNEQFF. Written as DNA, the CDR3 is TGTGCCAGCAGCCAAGATTACGGGACTTTTTACAATGAGCAGTTCTTC. This rearrangement joins TRBV14 to TRBJ2-1; maybe TRBD2 (6 bases). V dropped 0 bases and J dropped 4 bases, with 13 bases sitting between them. CDR1 and CDR2 from the germline V gene are SGHDN and FVKESK. The CDR3 consists of 16 residues.

The chain has TRBV7-2 and TRBJ2-2, with D possibly matching TRBD2 (5 bases). Deletions cut 5 bases from V and 4 bases from J, with 17 bases between. CDR3 length: 16 amino acids. From germline, CDR1 is SGHTA and CDR2 FQGNSA. The CDR3 DNA follows: TGTGCCAGCAGCGGAGAGGCGGGCCGGGGCACCGGGGAGCTGTTTTTT. This translates into CASSGEAGRGTGELFF.

The chain is built from TRBV19 and TRBJ1-5, with a possible D match to TRBD1 (5 bases). CDR1 and CDR2 (germline): LNHDA, SQIVND (reference sequence). The CDR3 covers 15 residues. Trimming removed 1 base from V and 5 bases from J, with 12 bases in between. Here the CDR3 DNA reads TGTGCCAGTAGTATAGTACTGACAGTCCATCAGCCCCAGCATTTT. Translated, it gives CASSIVLTVHQPQHF.

The rearrangement joins TRBV19 to TRBJ1-1, with D perhaps matching TRBD1 (6 bases). This CDR3 has 11 residues. The V gene lost 10 bases and the J gene lost 7 bases, with 13 bases spanning the gap. Germline lookup yields CDR1 LNHDA and CDR2 SQIVND (reference sequence). The CDR3 bases are TGTGCCACTATTACAGGGAGTGAAGCTTTCTTT. Protein: CATITGSEAFF. Full variable domain (rest looked up from reference TRBV19 and TRBJ1-1): DGGITQSPKYLFRKEGQNVTLSCEQNLNHDAMYWYRQDPGQGLRLIYYSQIVNDFQKGDIAEGYSVSREKKESFPLTVTSAQKNPTAFYLCATITGSEAFFGQGTRLTVV.

V and J are TRBV5-6 and TRBJ2-7; D not certain. Germline V CDR1 and CDR2: SGHDT, YYEEEE. The CDR3 runs 16 residues. The V end lost 1 base, the J end lost 2 bases, and 16 bases lay between the germline ends. CDR3 sequence (DNA): TGTGCCAGCAGCTTGTGGGCAGCCGAGAGTACCTACGAGCAGTACTTC. This codes for CASSLWAAESTYEQYF.

This chain joins TRBV28 and TRBJ1-6; TRBD1 matches 10 bases. V was clipped by 5 bases and J by 9 bases; unmatched bases: 7. The CDR3 totals 15 residues. The germline V gene encodes CDR1 MDHEN and CDR2 SYDVKM. The CDR3 DNA reads TGTGCCAGCAGTACGGGACAGGGGTCGGGTTCACCCCTCCACTTT. Its protein product is CASSTGQGSGSPLHF.

This clone has just a few counts. This chain uses TRBV28 with TRBJ2-7, with TRBD1 identical over 10 bases. CDR3 length equals 15 residues. CDR1 MDHEN and CDR2 SYDVKM come from the germline V gene. The J segment lost 5 bases and the V segment lost 6 bases, leaving 10 bases of the junction unmatched. The CDR3 spells CASRGQGQGKNEQYF. The CDR3 DNA sequence: TGTGCCAGCAGAGGCCAGGGACAGGGGAAGAACGAGCAGTACTTC.

The V gene is TRBV7-9, the J gene TRBJ2-7, with TRBD2 matching 11 bases. V lost 1 base to trimming and J lost 5 bases; unmatched junction nucleotides: 7. The CDR3 spans 16 residues. Germline V CDR1 and CDR2: SEHNR, FQNEAQ (reference sequence). The chain's CDR3 is CASSLDLAGGLDEQYF. The CDR3 DNA sequence: TGTGCCAGCAGCTTAGACCTAGCGGGGGGCCTTGACGAGCAGTACTTC.

The rearrangement joins TRBV7-9 to TRBJ1-2; 10 bases are a match to TRBD1. The V segment lost 5 bases and the J segment 4 bases; nucleotides outside the gene matches: 7. CDR1 SEHNR and CDR2 FQNEAQ come from the germline V gene (reference sequence). The length of the CDR3 is 15 residues. The CDR3 loop reads CASSNRQGASYGYTF. The CDR3 nucleotides are TGTGCCAGCAGCAATCGACAGGGGGCGAGCTATGGCTACACCTTC.